The next 16 T cell receptor beta chains were all read from a single sample in a study of control samples from healthy donors and cancer patients. Assay: immunoSEQ multiplex PCR; the TCRdb copy retains only in-frame clones and omits some. The data contain some 140,000 clones, approximately 94% of them singletons. Sequencing input: blood. These receptors all stem from a man in his forties in good health.

The chain has TRBV19 and TRBJ2-1; D gene uncertain. The CDR3 totals 14 residues. From germline, CDR1 is LNHDA and CDR2 SQIVND (reference sequence). V was pared by 1 base and J by 8 bases, with 12 bases between. The CDR3, as DNA: TGTGCCAGTAGTATAGGGCTCTTGGCCCATGAGCAGTTCTTC. Amino acids: CASSIGLLAHEQFF.

The chain joins TRBV7-2 to TRBJ2-7; D is ambiguous. The CDR3 sequence is 11 residues long. Looked up from germline, CDR1 is SGHTA and CDR2 is FQGNSA. Trimming removed 3 bases at V and 6 bases at J, with 6 bases between. The CDR3 region is CASSFMGEQYF. The CDR3 DNA sequence: TGTGCCAGCAGCTTCATGGGCGAGCAGTACTTC.

The chain employs TRBV5-5 and TRBJ1-6; no clear D. The ends were cut back, 4 bases at V and 7 bases at J, with 18 bases in the middle. The CDR3 runs to 16 residues. Germline V gives CDR1 SGHKS, CDR2 YYEKEE (reference sequence). The CDR3 loop is CASSPSSPAVNSPLHF. Written as DNA, the CDR3 is TGTGCCAGCAGCCCCAGTAGTCCTGCCGTAAATTCACCCCTCCACTTT.

The V gene is TRBV6-5, the J gene TRBJ1-5, with D unresolved. V shed 2 bases and J shed 2 bases, with 10 bases lying between them. Germline V CDR1 and CDR2: MNHEY, SVGAGI. This CDR3 is 15 amino acids long. The CDR3 is CASSYKFGGNQPQHF. The CDR3, as DNA: TGTGCCAGCAGTTACAAATTTGGTGGCAATCAGCCCCAGCATTTT.

The chain links TRBV4-3 to TRBJ2-7; a possible D gene is TRBD2 (5 bases). The germline V gene has CDR1 LGHNA and CDR2 YSLEER. This CDR3 contains 16 residues. The V end lost 1 base, the J end lost 4 bases, and 17 bases lay between the germline ends. CDR3 sequence reads: CASSQVFPPGNYEQYF. The DNA of the CDR3 is TGCGCCAGCAGCCAAGTCTTCCCACCGGGAAATTACGAGCAGTACTTC.

V usage is TRBV28 and J usage is TRBJ1-2; 8 nucleotides match TRBD1. The germline V gene encodes CDR1 MDHEN and CDR2 SYDVKM. This CDR3 is built from 12 residues. Losses at the gene ends were 3 bases for V and 13 bases for J; bases not matched to a gene: 7. The CDR3 sequence is CASSFQGAHFTF. In DNA form, the CDR3 reads TGTGCCAGCAGTTTCCAGGGGGCCCATTTCACCTTC.

V gene TRBV6-4 combines with J gene TRBJ2-2, with no clear D. From germline, CDR1 is MRHNA and CDR2 SNTAGT. The CDR3 runs 13 residues. V dropped 0 bases and J dropped 4 bases, with 3 bases sitting between them. CDR3 in DNA: TGTGCCAGCAGTGACTCGACCACCGGGGAGCTGTTTTTT. Its protein is CASSDSTTGELFF.

The chain has TRBV2 and TRBJ1-1; no clear D. Germline V lookup: CDR1 SNHLY, CDR2 FYNNEI. Trimming cost V 2 bases and J 0 bases, with 13 bases left between them. The CDR3 extends over 16 amino acids. CDR3 in amino acids: CASSESGRKLNTEAFF. The DNA for the CDR3 is TGTGCCAGCAGTGAATCCGGACGGAAATTGAACACTGAAGCTTTCTTT.

The rearrangement joins TRBV6-4 to TRBJ1-5, with a possible D match to TRBD1 (6 bases). The germline V gene has CDR1 MRHNA and CDR2 SNTAGT. The CDR3 runs to 14 residues. V lost 6 bases and J lost 5, with 14 bases in between. In nucleotides, the CDR3 is TGTGCCAGCAGCCCAGGGGTGGAGGATCAGCCCCAGCATTTT. Its protein product is CASSPGVEDQPQHF.

V usage is TRBV5-5 and J usage is TRBJ1-4, with a possible D match to TRBD1 (6 bases). Trimming removed 4 bases from V and 5 bases from J, with 15 bases in between. The germline gives CDR1 SGHKS, CDR2 YYEKEE (reference sequence). The CDR3 spans 15 residues. The CDR3 protein is CASSRPGDDNEKLFF. The CDR3 coding sequence is TGTGCCAGCAGCCGCCCAGGGGACGACAATGAAAAACTGTTTTTT.

The chain carries TRBV30 and TRBJ2-3; 9 bases agree with TRBD2. CDR1 and CDR2 (germline): GTSNPN, SVGIG (reference sequence). The trim removed 2 bases at V and 2 bases at J, leaving 8 bases unmatched. The CDR3 runs to 16 residues. CDR3 sequence: CAWSSERGAFTDTQYF. The CDR3, as DNA: TGTGCCTGGAGTAGTGAGCGGGGGGCCTTCACAGATACGCAGTATTTT.

The rearrangement links TRBV30 to TRBJ1-2; 9 nucleotides line up with TRBD1. CDR1 GTSNPN and CDR2 SVGIG come from the germline V gene (reference sequence). Trimming at V came to 5 bases and at J to 4 bases, leaving 5 bases not matched to a gene. The CDR3 has 13 residues. The CDR3 DNA reads as TGTGCCTGGGGGACAGGGTATACCTATGGCTACACCTTC. It translates to CAWGTGYTYGYTF.

This sequence joins TRBV4-1 and TRBJ2-3; 8 nucleotides agree with TRBD2. The germline CDR1 and CDR2 sequences are MGHRA and YSYEKL. The CDR3 extends over 16 amino acids. With 4 bases clipped from V and 6 bases from J, the junction kept 12 bases outside the gene matches. CDR3 sequence: CASSLSPGGGLDTQYF. DNA for the CDR3: TGCGCCAGCAGCCTTTCGCCCGGGGGGGGGCTCGATACGCAGTATTTT.

The V call is TRBV6-5, the J call TRBJ1-1, with D tentatively TRBD1 (5 bases). The germline V and J ends were trimmed by 7 bases and 0 bases, with 12 bases remaining between them. Germline CDR1 and CDR2: MNHEY and SVGAGI. This CDR3 comprises 14 residues. CDR3 sequence: CASTSGALNTEAFF. The CDR3 bases are TGTGCCAGCACTAGCGGGGCGTTGAACACTGAAGCTTTCTTT.

The rearrangement uses TRBV5-8 and TRBJ2-5; D gene uncertain. Trimming stripped 1 base from V and 4 bases from J, with 14 bases between. The CDR3 loop spans 15 amino acids. Germline CDR1 and CDR2: SGHTS and YDEGEE. CDR3 in amino acids: CASSLRQNFLETQYF. As DNA, the CDR3 is TGTGCCAGCAGCTTGCGTCAGAACTTCTTAGAGACCCAGTACTTC.

The chain couples TRBV19 to TRBJ1-2; TRBD1 agrees at 10 bases. CDR3 size: 13 residues. Per the germline V gene, CDR1 is LNHDA and CDR2 is SQIVND (reference sequence). V was clipped by 7 bases and J by 8 bases; unmatched bases: 7. This CDR3 is CASNPGTGEGYTF. CDR3 nucleotide sequence: TGTGCCAGTAACCCCGGGACAGGGGAGGGCTACACCTTC.